What follows describes a single T cell receptor beta chain. The target antigen is unknown. The PCR was carried out with 60 Vbeta primers and 13 Jbeta primers. Method: immunoSEQ multiplex PCR; TCRdb's copy keeps in-frame clones and lacks some. The sample has some 200,000 clones. This sample is drawn from a study of cytomegalovirus exposure and HLA in healthy donors. At the level of the study: Of 300 to 500 genotyped donors, roughly 81% grouped in the Caucasian-associated ancestry cluster.

General study findings and limits: Later analysis showed TCR association rates varying by HLA locus, highest for DRB1 and lowest for HLA-C. 150 or so TCR beta chains were listed as cytomegalovirus-associated.

Sequencing was done on a sample of PBMCs. The clonotype originates from a woman aged 18 to 35 in good health and CMV-seropositive.

CDR3: CASSYAGQTYEQYF. CDR3 nucleotides: TGTGCCAGCAGTTACGCAGGGCAAACCTACGAGCAGTACTTC. The V call is TRBV6-5, the J call TRBJ2-7; a weak D match, TRBD1 (5 bases). The CDR3 totals 14 residues. V lost 2 bases and J 2 bases, leaving 10 bases between the germline ends. Germline CDR1 is MNHEY and CDR2 is SVGAGI.